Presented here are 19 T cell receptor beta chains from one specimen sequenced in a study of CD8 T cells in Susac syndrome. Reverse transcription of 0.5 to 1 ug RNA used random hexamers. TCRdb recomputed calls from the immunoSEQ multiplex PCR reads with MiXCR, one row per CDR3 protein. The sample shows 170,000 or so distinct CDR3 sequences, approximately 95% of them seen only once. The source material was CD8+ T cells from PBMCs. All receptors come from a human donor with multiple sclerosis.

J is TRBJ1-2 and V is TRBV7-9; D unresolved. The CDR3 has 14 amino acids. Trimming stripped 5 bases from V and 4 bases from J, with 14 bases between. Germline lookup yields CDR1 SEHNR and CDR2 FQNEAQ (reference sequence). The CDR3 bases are TGTGCCAGCAGCGAAGGAGAGTTGTTCTATGGCTACACCTTC. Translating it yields CASSEGELFYGYTF. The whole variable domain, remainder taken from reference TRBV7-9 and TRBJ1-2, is DTGVSQNPRHKITKRGQNVTFRCDPISEHNRLYWYRQTLGQGPEFLTYFQNEAQLEKSRLLSDRFSAERPKGSFSTLEIQRTEQGDSAMYLCASSEGELFYGYTFGSGTRLTVV.

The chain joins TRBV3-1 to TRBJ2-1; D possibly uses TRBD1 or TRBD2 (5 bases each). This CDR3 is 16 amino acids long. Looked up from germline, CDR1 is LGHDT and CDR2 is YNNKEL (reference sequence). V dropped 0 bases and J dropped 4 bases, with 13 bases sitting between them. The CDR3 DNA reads TGTGCCAGCAGCCAAGAAGACAGCGGCCCTTACAATGAGCAGTTCTTC. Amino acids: CASSQEDSGPYNEQFF.

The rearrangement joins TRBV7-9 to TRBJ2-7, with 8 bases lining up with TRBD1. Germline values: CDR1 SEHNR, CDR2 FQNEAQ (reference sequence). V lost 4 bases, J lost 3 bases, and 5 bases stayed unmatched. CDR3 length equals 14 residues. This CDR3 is CASSSTGAGYEQYF. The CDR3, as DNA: TGTGCCAGCAGCTCGACAGGGGCGGGCTACGAGCAGTACTTC. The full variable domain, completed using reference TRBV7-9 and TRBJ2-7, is DTGVSQNPRHKITKRGQNVTFRCDPISEHNRLYWYRQTLGQGPEFLTYFQNEAQLEKSRLLSDRFSAERPKGSFSTLEIQRTEQGDSAMYLCASSSTGAGYEQYFGPGTRLTVT.

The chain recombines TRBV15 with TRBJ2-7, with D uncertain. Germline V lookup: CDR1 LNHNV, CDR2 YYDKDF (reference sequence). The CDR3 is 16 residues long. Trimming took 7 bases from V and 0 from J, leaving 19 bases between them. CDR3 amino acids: CATTGPGGPSSYEQYF. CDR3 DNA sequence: TGTGCCACCACCGGACCCGGCGGCCCGAGCTCCTACGAGCAGTACTTC.

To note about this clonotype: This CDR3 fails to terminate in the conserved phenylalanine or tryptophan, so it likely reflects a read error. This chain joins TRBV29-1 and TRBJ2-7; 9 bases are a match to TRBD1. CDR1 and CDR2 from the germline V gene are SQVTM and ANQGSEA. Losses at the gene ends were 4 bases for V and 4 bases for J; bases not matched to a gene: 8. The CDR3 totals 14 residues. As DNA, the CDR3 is TGCAGCGTTGTCAGTGGGACAGGGCCGTACGAGCAGTACCTC. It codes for CSVVSGTGPYEQYL.

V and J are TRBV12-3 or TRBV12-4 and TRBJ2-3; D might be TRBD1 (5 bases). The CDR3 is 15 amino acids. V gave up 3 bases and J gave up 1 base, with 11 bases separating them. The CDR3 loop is CASSLGPGRTDTQYF. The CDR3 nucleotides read TGTGCCAGCAGTTTGGGGCCAGGGCGCACAGATACGCAGTATTTT.

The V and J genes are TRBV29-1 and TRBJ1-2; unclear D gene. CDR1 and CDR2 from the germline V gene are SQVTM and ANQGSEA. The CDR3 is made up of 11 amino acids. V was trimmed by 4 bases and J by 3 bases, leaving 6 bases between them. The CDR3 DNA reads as TGCAGCGTTGGGACCCACTATGGCTACACCTTC. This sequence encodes CSVGTHYGYTF.

The CDR3 coding sequence is TGTGCCAGCAGCCAAGATGGCCAGAGCTCCTACAATGAGCAGTTCTTC. Residues: CASSQDGQSSYNEQFF. V and J are TRBV4-2 and TRBJ2-1; D remains unclear. The V end was cut by 0 bases, the J end by 0 bases, with 9 bases between. The CDR3 sequence is 16 residues long. CDR1 LGHNA and CDR2 YNFKEQ come from the germline V gene.

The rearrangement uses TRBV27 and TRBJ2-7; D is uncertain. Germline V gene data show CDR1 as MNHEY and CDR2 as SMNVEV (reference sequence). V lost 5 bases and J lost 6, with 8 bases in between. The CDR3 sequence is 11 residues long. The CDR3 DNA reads TGTGCCAGCAGTCAGTCGGGCGAGCAGTACTTC. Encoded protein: CASSQSGEQYF.

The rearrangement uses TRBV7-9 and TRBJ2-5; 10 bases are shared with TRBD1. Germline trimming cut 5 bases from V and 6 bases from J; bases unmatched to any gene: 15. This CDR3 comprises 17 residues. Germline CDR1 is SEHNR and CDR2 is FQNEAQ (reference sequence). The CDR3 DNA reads TGTGCCAGCAGCCAGGGCAGACTCGGGACAGGGGAAAAGACCCAGTACTTC. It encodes CASSQGRLGTGEKTQYF.

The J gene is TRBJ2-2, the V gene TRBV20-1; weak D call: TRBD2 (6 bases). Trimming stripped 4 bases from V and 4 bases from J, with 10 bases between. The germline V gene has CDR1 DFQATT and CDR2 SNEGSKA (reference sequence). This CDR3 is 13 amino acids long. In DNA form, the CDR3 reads TGCAGTGCTACGGACTACACCACCGGGGAGCTGTTTTTT. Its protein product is CSATDYTTGELFF.

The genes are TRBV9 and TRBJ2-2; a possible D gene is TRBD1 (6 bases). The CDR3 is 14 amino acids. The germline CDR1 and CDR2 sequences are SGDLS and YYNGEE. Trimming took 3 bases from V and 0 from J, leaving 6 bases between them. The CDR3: CASSGTANTGELFF. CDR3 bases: TGTGCCAGCAGCGGGACAGCGAACACCGGGGAGCTGTTTTTT.

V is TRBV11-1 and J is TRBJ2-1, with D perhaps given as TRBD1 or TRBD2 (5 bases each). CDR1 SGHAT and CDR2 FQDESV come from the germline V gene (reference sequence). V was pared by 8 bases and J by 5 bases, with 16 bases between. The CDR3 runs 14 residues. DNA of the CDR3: TGTGCCAGCGAGACTTCCGGGACCGACAATGAGCAGTTCTTC. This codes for CASETSGTDNEQFF.

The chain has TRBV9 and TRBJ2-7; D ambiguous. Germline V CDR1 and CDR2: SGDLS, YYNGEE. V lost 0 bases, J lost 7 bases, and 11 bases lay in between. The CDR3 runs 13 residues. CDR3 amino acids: CASSVAWDREQYF. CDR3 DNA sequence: TGTGCCAGCAGCGTAGCTTGGGATCGGGAGCAGTACTTC.

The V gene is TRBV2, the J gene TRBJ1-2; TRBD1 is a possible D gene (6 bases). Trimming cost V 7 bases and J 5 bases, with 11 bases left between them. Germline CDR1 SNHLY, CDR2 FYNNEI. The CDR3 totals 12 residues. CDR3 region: CASTDRSYGYTF. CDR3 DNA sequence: TGTGCCAGCACTGACAGGAGTTATGGCTACACCTTC.

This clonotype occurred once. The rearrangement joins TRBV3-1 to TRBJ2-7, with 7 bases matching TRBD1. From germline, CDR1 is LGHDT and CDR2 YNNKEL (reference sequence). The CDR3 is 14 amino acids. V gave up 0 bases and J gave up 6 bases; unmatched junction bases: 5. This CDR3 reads CASSQETGIGEQYF. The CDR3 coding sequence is TGTGCCAGCAGCCAAGAGACAGGGATAGGCGAGCAGTACTTC.

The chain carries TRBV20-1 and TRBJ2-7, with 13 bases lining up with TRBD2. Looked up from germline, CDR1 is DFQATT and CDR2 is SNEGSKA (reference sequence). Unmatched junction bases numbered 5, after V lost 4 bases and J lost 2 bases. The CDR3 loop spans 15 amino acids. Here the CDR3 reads CSAKLAGGLPYEQYF. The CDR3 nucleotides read TGCAGTGCTAAACTAGCGGGGGGGCTCCCCTACGAGCAGTACTTC.

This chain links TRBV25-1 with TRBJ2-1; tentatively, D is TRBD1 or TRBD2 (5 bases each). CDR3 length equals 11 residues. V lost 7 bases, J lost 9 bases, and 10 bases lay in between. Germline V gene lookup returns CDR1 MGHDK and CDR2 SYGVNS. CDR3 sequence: CASKRGTEQFF. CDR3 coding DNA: TGTGCCAGCAAAAGAGGGACTGAGCAGTTCTTC. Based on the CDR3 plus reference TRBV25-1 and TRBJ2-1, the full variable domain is EADIYQTPRYLVIGTGKKITLECSQTMGHDKMYWYQQDPGMELHLIHYSYGVNSTEKGDLSSESTVSRIRTEHFPLTLESARPSHTSQYLCASKRGTEQFFGPGTRLTVL.

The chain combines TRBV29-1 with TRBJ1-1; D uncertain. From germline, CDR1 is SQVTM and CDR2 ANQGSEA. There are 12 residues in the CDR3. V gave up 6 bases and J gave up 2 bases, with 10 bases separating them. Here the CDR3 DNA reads TGCAGCGTGAAAAGGCTTAACACTGAAGCTTTCTTT. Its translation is CSVKRLNTEAFF.